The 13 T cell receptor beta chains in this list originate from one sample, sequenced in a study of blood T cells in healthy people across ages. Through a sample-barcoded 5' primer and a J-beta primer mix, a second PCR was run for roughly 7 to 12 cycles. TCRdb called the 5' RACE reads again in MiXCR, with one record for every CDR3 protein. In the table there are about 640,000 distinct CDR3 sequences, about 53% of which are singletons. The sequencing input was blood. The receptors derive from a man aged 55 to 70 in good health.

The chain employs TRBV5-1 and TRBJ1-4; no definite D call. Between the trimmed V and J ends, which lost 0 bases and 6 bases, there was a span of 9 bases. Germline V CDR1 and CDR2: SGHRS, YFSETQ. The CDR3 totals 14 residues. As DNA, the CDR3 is TGCGCCAGCAGCTTGGATAGTATGGATGAAAAACTGTTTTTT. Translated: CASSLDSMDEKLFF.

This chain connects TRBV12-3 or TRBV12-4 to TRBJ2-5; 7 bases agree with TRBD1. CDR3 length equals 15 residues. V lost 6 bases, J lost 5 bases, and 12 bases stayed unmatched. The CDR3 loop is CASSLDRVQGETQYF. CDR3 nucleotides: TGTGCCAGCAGCCTTGACAGGGTGCAAGGGGAGACCCAGTACTTC.

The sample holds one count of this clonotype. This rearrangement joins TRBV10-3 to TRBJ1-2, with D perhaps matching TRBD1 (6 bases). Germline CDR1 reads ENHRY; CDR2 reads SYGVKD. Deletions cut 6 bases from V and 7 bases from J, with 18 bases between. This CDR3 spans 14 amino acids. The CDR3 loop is CAISPRDTSSGYTF. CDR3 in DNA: TGTGCCATCAGCCCCCGGGACACTTCTAGTGGCTACACCTTC.

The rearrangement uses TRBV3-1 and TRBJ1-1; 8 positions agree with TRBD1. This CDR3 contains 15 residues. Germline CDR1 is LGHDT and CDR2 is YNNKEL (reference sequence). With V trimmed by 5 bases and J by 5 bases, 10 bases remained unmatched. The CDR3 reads CASSNLGRGLTEAFF. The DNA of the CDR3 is TGTGCCAGCAGCAACCTCGGCAGGGGGCTTACTGAAGCTTTCTTT. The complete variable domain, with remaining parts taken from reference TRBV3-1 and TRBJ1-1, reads DTAVSQTPKYLVTQMGNDKSIKCEQNLGHDTMYWYKQDSKKFLKIMFSYNNKELIINETVPNRFSPKSPDKAHLNLHINSLELGDSAVYFCASSNLGRGLTEAFFGQGTRLTVV.

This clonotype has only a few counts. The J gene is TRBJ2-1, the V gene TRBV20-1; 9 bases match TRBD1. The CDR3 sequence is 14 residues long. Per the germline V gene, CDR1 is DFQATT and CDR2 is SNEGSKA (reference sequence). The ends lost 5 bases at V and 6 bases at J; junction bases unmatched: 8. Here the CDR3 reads CSAGSGTGINEQFF. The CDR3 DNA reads TGCAGTGCTGGGTCGGGGACAGGGATCAATGAGCAGTTCTTC.

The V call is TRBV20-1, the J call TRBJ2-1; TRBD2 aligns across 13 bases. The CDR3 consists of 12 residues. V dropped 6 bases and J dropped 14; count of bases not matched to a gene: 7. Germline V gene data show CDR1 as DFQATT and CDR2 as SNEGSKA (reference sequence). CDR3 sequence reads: CSAGTSGAIEFF. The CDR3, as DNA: TGCAGTGCAGGGACTAGCGGGGCTATTGAGTTCTTC.

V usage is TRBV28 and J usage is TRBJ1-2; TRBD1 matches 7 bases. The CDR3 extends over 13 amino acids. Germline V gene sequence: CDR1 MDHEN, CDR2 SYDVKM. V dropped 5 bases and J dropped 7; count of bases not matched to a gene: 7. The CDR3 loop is CASSAGTVAGYTF. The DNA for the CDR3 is TGTGCCAGCAGTGCCGGGACAGTCGCTGGCTACACCTTC.

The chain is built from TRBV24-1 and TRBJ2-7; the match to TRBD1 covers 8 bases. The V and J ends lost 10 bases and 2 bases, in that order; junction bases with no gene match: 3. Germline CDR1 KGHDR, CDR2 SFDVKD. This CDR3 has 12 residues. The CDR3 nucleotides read TGTGCCACACAGGGGGACACCTACGAGCAGTACTTC. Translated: CATQGDTYEQYF.

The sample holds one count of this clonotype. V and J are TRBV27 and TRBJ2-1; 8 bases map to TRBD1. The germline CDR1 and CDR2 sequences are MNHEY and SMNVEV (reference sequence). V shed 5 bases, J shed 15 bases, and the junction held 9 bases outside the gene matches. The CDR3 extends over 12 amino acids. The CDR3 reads CASSTDRGGSFF. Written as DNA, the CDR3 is TGTGCCAGCAGTACAGACAGGGGAGGTTCGTTCTTC.

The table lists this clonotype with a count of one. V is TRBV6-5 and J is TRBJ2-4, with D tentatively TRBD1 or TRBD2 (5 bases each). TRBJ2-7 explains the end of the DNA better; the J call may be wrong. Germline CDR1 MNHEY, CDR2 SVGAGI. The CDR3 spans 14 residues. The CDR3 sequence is CASNQGGGQYEQYF. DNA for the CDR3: TGTGCCAGCAACCAGGGTGGGGGTCAATACGAGCAGTACTTC.

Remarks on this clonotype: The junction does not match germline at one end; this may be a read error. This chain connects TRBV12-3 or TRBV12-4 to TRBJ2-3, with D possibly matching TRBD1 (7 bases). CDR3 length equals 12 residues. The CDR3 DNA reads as TGTGCCAGCAGTTTAGCAGGACAGGCGGGGCATTTT. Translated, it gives CASSLAGQAGHF.

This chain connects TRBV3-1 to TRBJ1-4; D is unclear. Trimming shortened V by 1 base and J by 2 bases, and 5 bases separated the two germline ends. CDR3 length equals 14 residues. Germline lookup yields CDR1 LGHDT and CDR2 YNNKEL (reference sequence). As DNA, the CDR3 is TGTGCCAGCAGCCAAGGCCAGACTAATGAAAAACTGTTTTTT. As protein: CASSQGQTNEKLFF. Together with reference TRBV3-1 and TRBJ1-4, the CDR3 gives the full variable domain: DTAVSQTPKYLVTQMGNDKSIKCEQNLGHDTMYWYKQDSKKFLKIMFSYNNKELIINETVPNRFSPKSPDKAHLNLHINSLELGDSAVYFCASSQGQTNEKLFFGSGTQLSVL.

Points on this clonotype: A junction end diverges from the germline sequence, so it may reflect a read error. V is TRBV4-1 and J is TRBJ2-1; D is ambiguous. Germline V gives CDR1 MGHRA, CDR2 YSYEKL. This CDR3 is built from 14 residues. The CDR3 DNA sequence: TGCGCCGGCAGCCCCCGGCCCTCATTTAATGAGCAGTTCTTC. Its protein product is CAGSPRPSFNEQFF.